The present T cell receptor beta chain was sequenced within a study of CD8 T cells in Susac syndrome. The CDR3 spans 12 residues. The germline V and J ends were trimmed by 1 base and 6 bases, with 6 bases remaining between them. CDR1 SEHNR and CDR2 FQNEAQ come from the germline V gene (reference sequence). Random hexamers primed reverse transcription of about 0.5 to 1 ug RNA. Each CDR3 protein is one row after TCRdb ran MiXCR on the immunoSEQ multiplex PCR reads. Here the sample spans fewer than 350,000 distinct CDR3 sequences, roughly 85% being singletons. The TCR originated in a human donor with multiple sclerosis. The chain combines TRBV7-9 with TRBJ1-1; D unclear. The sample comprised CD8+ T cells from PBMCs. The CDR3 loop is CASSLGIAEAFF. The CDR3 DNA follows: TGTGCCAGCAGCTTAGGTATTGCTGAAGCTTTCTTT.